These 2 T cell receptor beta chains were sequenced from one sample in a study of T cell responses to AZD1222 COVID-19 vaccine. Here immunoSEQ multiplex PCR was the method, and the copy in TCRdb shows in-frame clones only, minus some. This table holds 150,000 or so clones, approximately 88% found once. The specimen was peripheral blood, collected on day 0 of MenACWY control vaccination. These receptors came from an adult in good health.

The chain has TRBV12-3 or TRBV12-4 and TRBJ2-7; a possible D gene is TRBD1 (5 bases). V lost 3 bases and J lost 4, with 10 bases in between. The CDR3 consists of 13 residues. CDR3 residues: CASSLQQAYEQYF. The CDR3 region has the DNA TGTGCCAGCAGTTTGCAACAGGCGTACGAGCAGTACTTC.

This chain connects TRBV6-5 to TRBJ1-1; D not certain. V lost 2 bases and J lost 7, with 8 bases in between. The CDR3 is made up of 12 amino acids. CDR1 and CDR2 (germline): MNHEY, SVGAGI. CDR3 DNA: TGTGCCAGCAGTTACGAGATGGGTGAAGCTTTCTTT. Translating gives CASSYEMGEAFF.